Included here is one T cell receptor beta chain sequence, with context. What it binds is not known. PCR primers comprised 60 Vbeta and 13 Jbeta primers. Assay: immunoSEQ multiplex PCR; the TCRdb copy retains only in-frame clones and omits some. The sample lists over 120,000 clones; approximately 80% were seen once. There are 14 residues in the CDR3. Germline CDR1 reads GTSNPN; CDR2 reads SVGIG (reference sequence). The data are from a study of cytomegalovirus exposure and HLA in healthy donors. Broader study findings: TCR beta V- and J-gene trimming was later associated with a missense DCLRE1C variant. Some V segments, TRBV6-2 and TRBV6-3 among them, were indistinguishable and were therefore excluded. Association with HLA alleles at 0.05 false discovery rate was found for approximately 18,000 TCR beta sequences in a later analysis. Analyzed later, association rates of TCRs varied across HLA loci, with DRB1 most and HLA-C fewest.

The rearrangement links TRBV30 to TRBJ1-2; 7 bases fit TRBD1. The source of this sequence is a man aged 45-60 years in good health and CMV-seronegative. Sequenced material: PBMCs. The CDR3 coding sequence is TGTGCTCGCAGGGGGGCACAGGGTTTGAATGGCTACACCTTC. Protein sequence: CARRGAQGLNGYTF.